The subject of this entry is one T cell receptor beta chain. The antigen is not known. The data stem from a study of radiation and T cells in renal cell carcinoma. Whole-study findings and limits: Pretreatment tumor biopsies were lacking, so baseline clonotypes are unknown. Top tumor clonotypes rose in blood 2 weeks post-radiation, then contracted.

Assay: immunoSEQ multiplex PCR; the TCRdb copy retains only in-frame clones and omits some. This repertoire shows about 150,000 clones, about 88% found once; its top ten account for about 4%. Regarding time point: baseline pretreatment blood. Specified treatment: 15 Gy SBRT to primary tumor, nephrectomy 4 weeks later. After SBRT, blood was collected at 2 and 4 weeks, plus baseline. Trimming took off 5 bases at V and 6 bases at J, with 10 bases between the two ends. CDR1 SGHNT and CDR2 YENEEA come from the germline V gene. The CDR3 is 13 amino acids. This rearrangement joins TRBV11-3 to TRBJ2-2; D might be TRBD1 (5 bases). Source: blood, taken from a patient whose treatment included radiotherapy and nephrectomy. This TCR derives from a woman in her 70s with renal cell carcinoma. The CDR3 loop reads CASSVAGPGELFF. CDR3 DNA: TGTGCCAGCAGCGTAGCAGGGCCCGGGGAGCTGTTTTTT.